Listed below are T cell receptor beta chains from one sample, sequenced in a study of blood T cell repertoires in COVID-19. The table came from immunoSEQ multiplex PCR; TCRdb's copy has only in-frame clones and leaves some out. Of a few hundred thousand clones in the sample, roughly 89% were seen once. Source material: PBMCs or T cells enriched from blood (not recorded which). Source of these receptors: a man between 18 and 29 years old with acute COVID-19. CDR3s include the opening cysteine and the closing phenylalanine or tryptophan. D genes are given only for firm matches. Size is stated for part of the rows, as once, few or many counts, or as a class when the clone is expanded.

cdr3_aa cdr3_nt j_call clone_size d_call v_call
CATEAQRNTEAFF TGTGCCACCGAAGCGCAGAGAAACACTGAAGCTTTCTTT TRBJ1-1 NA NA TRBV19
CASSWVTGNTEAFF TGTGCCAGCAGTTGGGTGACAGGGAACACTGAAGCTTTCTTT TRBJ1-1 NA NA TRBV27
CASRDRGAPYEQYF TGTGCCAGCAGAGACAGGGGGGCCCCCTACGAGCAGTACTTC TRBJ2-7 NA TRBD1 TRBV27
CASTPLTGTGGTEAFF TGTGCCAGTACCCCCCTTACTGGGACAGGAGGCACTGAAGCTTTCTTT TRBJ1-1 few TRBD1 TRBV19
CASSRVGYTF TGTGCCAGCAGCAGGGTCGGCTACACCTTC TRBJ1-2 NA NA TRBV28
CASSLYSGNTGELFF TGTGCCAGCAGTTTATATAGCGGGAACACCGGGGAGCTGTTTTTT TRBJ2-2 NA NA TRBV27
CASSPGVAGTYEQYF TGTGCCAGCAGCCCCGGGGTAGCGGGAACCTACGAGCAGTACTTC TRBJ2-7 NA TRBD2 TRBV28
CASSRRDRGRVLNTEAFF TGCGCCAGCAGCCGACGGGACAGGGGGCGGGTACTGAACACTGAAGCTTTCTTT TRBJ1-1 NA TRBD1 TRBV4-1
CASSPNVAGGPNEQYF TGTGCCAGCTCACCAAATGTAGCGGGAGGGCCTAACGAGCAGTACTTC TRBJ2-7 NA TRBD2 TRBV18
CASSQGTSRGSHYF TGTGCCAGCAGCCAGGGTACTAGCAGGGGGAGTCACTACTTC TRBJ2-7 NA NA TRBV6-5
CSVVETGVGGYTF TGCAGCGTTGTGGAGACAGGGGTCGGAGGCTACACCTTC TRBJ1-2 once TRBD1 TRBV29-1
CASSFLAGDTGELFF TGTGCCAGCAGCTTTCTAGCGGGGGACACCGGGGAGCTGTTTTTT TRBJ2-2 NA TRBD2 TRBV7-9
CASSWTGGGNQPQHF TGTGCCAGTAGCTGGACAGGGGGCGGCAATCAGCCCCAGCATTTT TRBJ1-5 NA TRBD1 TRBV19
CASSLATGRVGETQYF TGCGCCAGCAGCTTGGCGACAGGGCGGGTCGGGGAGACCCAGTACTTC TRBJ2-5 NA TRBD1 TRBV5-1
CASSFGGRQSYEQYF TGTGCCAGCAGCTTCGGCGGGAGGCAATCCTACGAGCAGTACTTC TRBJ2-7 NA TRBD2 TRBV5-4
CASSVTEMNTEAFF TGTGCCAGCAGCGTAACGGAGATGAACACTGAAGCTTTCTTT TRBJ1-1 NA NA TRBV9
CASRTRTRVQDTEAFF TGTGCCAGTAGGACCCGAACACGGGTACAGGACACTGAAGCTTTCTTT TRBJ1-1 NA NA TRBV19
CASSYQTGTEQYF TGTGCCAGTAGTTACCAGACAGGGACGGAGCAGTACTTC TRBJ2-7 NA TRBD1 TRBV19
CASSKPRHLGPQHF TGTGCCAGCAGCAAGCCACGGCACCTAGGGCCCCAGCATTTT TRBJ1-5 NA NA TRBV21-1
CASQGGGETQYF TGTGCCAGTCAGGGCGGGGGGGAGACCCAGTACTTC TRBJ2-5 NA TRBD2 TRBV6-5
CASSDQRNEQFF TGTGCCAGCAGCGATCAGCGGAATGAGCAGTTCTTC TRBJ2-1 NA NA TRBV5-4
CASSPGGTYNEQFF TGTGCCAGCAGCCCCGGAGGGACCTACAATGAGCAGTTCTTC TRBJ2-1 NA NA TRBV7-3
CASSQQVSAGNTIYF TGTGCCAGCAGCCAGCAGGTATCAGCTGGAAACACCATATATTTT TRBJ1-3 NA NA TRBV3-1/TRBV3-2
CASSGGLARSSAYNEQFF TGTGCCAGCAGCGGAGGACTAGCCCGGAGTTCGGCCTACAATGAGCAGTTCTTC TRBJ2-1 NA TRBD2 TRBV9
CASSGLAGPNEQFF TGCGCCAGCAGTGGACTAGCGGGTCCAAATGAGCAGTTCTTC TRBJ2-1 NA TRBD2 TRBV10-1
CANGYRSDNEQFF TGTGCCAACGGGTACAGGTCCGACAATGAGCAGTTCTTC TRBJ2-1 NA NA TRBV21-1
CASSPPSGSFSEQYF TGTGCCAGCAGTCCACCTAGCGGGAGTTTTAGCGAGCAGTACTTC TRBJ2-7 few TRBD2 TRBV28
CASSTTGTQYQETQYF TGCGCCAGCTCAACCACGGGGACACAGTACCAAGAGACCCAGTACTTC TRBJ2-5 NA NA TRBV5-1
CASSLRGTGVLEQYF TGTGCCAGCAGCCTCCGGGGGACAGGGGTCTTGGAGCAGTACTTC TRBJ2-7 NA TRBD1 TRBV27
CASRSGSYTGELFF TGTGCCAGCAGATCAGGTTCTTACACCGGGGAGCTGTTTTTT TRBJ2-2 NA NA TRBV7-9
CASSESLGTGSYEQYF TGCGCCAGCAGTGAGTCCCTCGGGACAGGTTCCTACGAGCAGTACTTC TRBJ2-7 NA TRBD1 TRBV10-1
CASSTGTGAGEEKLFF TGCGCCAGCAGTACCGGGACAGGGGCCGGGGAGGAAAAACTGTTTTTT TRBJ1-4 NA TRBD1 TRBV5-1
CASSPRDSLPYEQYF TGTGCCAGCAGCCCCCGGGACAGCCTTCCCTACGAGCAGTACTTC TRBJ2-7 few TRBD1 TRBV7-3
CASSAFTWYLSNEQFF TGTGCCAGCAGCGCCTTCACTTGGTACTTATCGAATGAGCAGTTCTTC TRBJ2-1 NA NA TRBV11-3
CASNNLAGGSYNEQFF TGTGCCAGTAATAATTTAGCGGGAGGTTCCTACAATGAGCAGTTCTTC TRBJ2-1 NA TRBD2 TRBV19
CASSLGQGRNQPQHF TGTGCCAGCAGCTTAGGACAGGGCCGAAATCAGCCCCAGCATTTT TRBJ1-5 NA TRBD1 TRBV7-2
CASSLQGPPTEAFF TGTGCCAGCAGCCTACAGGGCCCCCCTACTGAAGCTTTCTTT TRBJ1-1 NA NA TRBV6-5
CATSGATGTGQETQYF TGTGCCACCAGTGGCGCAACCGGGACAGGCCAAGAGACCCAGTACTTC TRBJ2-5 NA TRBD1 TRBV24-1
CAPGTGTPNSGNTIYF TGTGCCCCCGGGACAGGGACCCCTAACTCTGGAAACACCATATATTTT TRBJ1-3 few TRBD1 TRBV19
CASSKKQGNYGYTF TGTGCCAGTAGTAAGAAACAGGGTAACTATGGCTACACCTTC TRBJ1-2 NA NA TRBV19
CASGPGQGAAGGTEAFF TGTGCTAGTGGACCGGGACAGGGGGCGGCGGGTGGAACTGAAGCTTTCTTT TRBJ1-1 NA TRBD1 TRBV12-5
CASSRGQGASYGYTF TGTGCCAGCAGCCGGGGACAGGGGGCCTCCTATGGCTACACCTTC TRBJ1-2 NA TRBD1 TRBV5-8
CASSSRTEQFF TGTGCCAGCAGTTCTAGAACTGAGCAGTTCTTC TRBJ2-1 NA NA TRBV12-3/TRBV12-4
CATSDGASYEQYF TGTGCCACCAGTGATGGGGCCTCCTACGAGCAGTACTTC TRBJ2-7 NA NA TRBV24-1
CATEGPAREQYF TGTGCCACCGAGGGTCCCGCTAGGGAGCAGTACTTC TRBJ2-7 NA NA TRBV24-1
CASSPPGQGMGEQYF TGTGCCAGCTCACCGCCGGGACAGGGGATGGGCGAGCAGTACTTC TRBJ2-7 NA TRBD1 TRBV18
CASTTRWGGSYEQYF TGTGCCAGCACCACCCGATGGGGGGGATCCTACGAGCAGTACTTC TRBJ2-7 NA TRBD2 TRBV6-5
CACGRGWTEQYF TGTGCCTGTGGCAGGGGGTGGACCGAGCAGTACTTC TRBJ2-7 NA TRBD1 TRBV2